This TCR beta chain comes out of a study of cytomegalovirus exposure and HLA in healthy donors (dated by TCRdb to the late 2010s). As for the study more broadly: According to an earlier analysis of several hundred of the donors, roughly 180 million T cells yielded some 120 million unique TCR beta sequences and more than 250 Gb of sequence data. About 300 gigabases of sequencing data and some 85 million unique TCR sequences were included in an early release covering about 620 HLA-typed donors. The genetic ancestry cluster associated with self-reported Caucasian donors included around four fifths of the roughly 390 genotyped donors. The study aimed to test whether signatures of past pathogen exposure could be identified by cataloging public T cell receptors. The study profiled the T cell repertoires of about 640 subjects by immunosequencing and related them to cytomegalovirus serostatus. Along with the roughly 670-subject first cohort, a separate validation cohort of some 130 different subjects was used. High-throughput TCR immunosequencing, statistical association of individual TCRs with disease status, and machine learning were combined to predict cytomegalovirus infection status. In a later analysis, previously published TCR beta repertoires from hundreds of donors were re-analyzed and high-resolution HLA genotyping was added so that TCR occurrence patterns could be studied. Rather than using new phenotypic data, the later analysis identified candidate immune exposures from TCR beta sequences and from how often those sequences occurred across donors. To decide whether each TCR beta V gene segment behaved as functional or pseudogenic, an earlier analysis of some 600 of the donors relied on high-throughput TCR beta sequencing. Donor age, sex, ethnicity and CMV serostatus were compiled together with the repertoire data. In a later genetic analysis, genome-wide SNP genotypes for about 55% of the roughly 700 donors were used, and that subset was treated as a discovery cohort. Every discovery cohort repertoire had been produced on one sequencing platform. Class I and class II HLA loci were covered by the typing at four-digit resolution. The number of donors typed differed by locus, with about 629-630 for A, B, C, DRB1 and DQB1, 522 for DQA1, 600 to 610 for DPA1, and around 450 for DPB1. A few DR-DQ haplotypes were treated as single units for association and clustering because of strong linkage in the cohort. Among a few hundred genotyped donors of the cohort, an average of about 240,000 unique TCR beta nucleotide sequences were sequenced per donor, approximately 20% of them non-productive.

Paper-wide results and their limitations: Because some donors lacked HLA typing at each locus, the association tests relied only on the typed subset. A total of 150 or so TCR beta chains were listed by the study as associated with cytomegalovirus. A group of highly shared sequence variants was considered likely to be a technical artifact of the sequencing pipeline. A later genetic analysis reported fewer N-insertions in productive TCRs among donors in an Asian-associated ancestry cluster than the roughly 700-donor mean. Over 15 rarely observed V segments, including chromosome 9 orphons, were excluded from the earlier analysis of almost 600 of the donors because counts were too low. The only immune exposure information available for the cohort was CMV serostatus. In a later analysis, over 15,000 TCR beta sequences were associated with specific HLA alleles at a false discovery rate of 0.05. In both the original and validation cohorts, the classifier was reported to diagnose cytomegalovirus status with high specificity and sensitivity. An earlier analysis of approximately 590 of the donors showed that most TCR beta V segments appeared in productive rearrangements either about 87% or about 30% of the time, which broadly matched IMGT annotations. In vitro tests confirmed that a few of the cytomegalovirus-associated TCR beta chains recognize cytomegalovirus antigens. Most CMV-associated TCR beta chains appeared to be HLA-restricted in a later analysis, and the HLA associations seemed to be driven largely by CMV exposure. A later analysis reported that several top co-occurrence clusters appeared linked to parvovirus B19, influenza, CMV and Epstein-Barr virus. When HLA alleles, especially DR and DQ, strongly co-occurred, attributing TCR associations to individual alleles was difficult. The cohort was sequenced for TCR beta chains only, and without alpha or paired-chain data the features that could be detected were limited. An association between a missense DCLRE1C variant and V-gene and J-gene trimming of TCR beta chains was found in a later genetic analysis and replicated in an independent cohort. Correlated functional status among segregating V segments might be attributable to linkage disequilibrium, but an unknown experimental factor could not be ruled out. A later analysis found that TCR association rates varied across HLA loci, with DRB1 alleles showing the most associated TCRs and HLA-C alleles the fewest. A further reported finding was that TCR beta sequences accurately predicted the HLA-A and HLA-B alleles for most subjects in the first cohort. Across donors, most TCR sequences were observed very rarely, whereas some public TCRs were present in many individuals. According to the authors, the approach could potentially be generalized to other disease states and immunological phenotypes. The 87-base-pair reads could not distinguish some IMGT-functional V segments, including TRBV6-2 and TRBV6-3, so those segments were excluded. Sequencing depth was assumed to be roughly uniform across donors in the presence/absence analyses, though that assumption may not hold. Compared with equally common non-associated chains, HLA-associated TCR beta chains in a later analysis were more clonally expanded and had lower generation probabilities.

Turning to this clone: No antigen is known for it. The sample holds no much larger clone one base away, and base qualities are not on file. Distinct nucleotide sequences in the sample also encode this CDR3.

The method behind the library was the immunoSEQ multiplex PCR assay. For the multiplex PCR, a mixture combining 60 forward primers for TCR Vbeta segments and 13 reverse primers for TCR Jbeta segments was used. The CDR3 region of rearranged TCR beta genes was amplified from genomic DNA with a multiplex PCR assay. The amplified TCR beta libraries were sequenced on the Illumina HiSeq System as 87-base-pair reads. The published analysis was carried out like this. A later analysis counted about 80 million unique TCR beta chains across the 650 to 800 repertoires, and around 12 million of these chains were shared by at least two donors. A nearest-neighbor algorithm error-corrected the raw reads and collapsed the reads into unique sequences, merging closely related sequences to remove PCR and sequencing errors. Alignment of CDR3 sequences to IMGT reference sequences was used to assign V, D and J gene segments. For a sequence to be retained, at least a six-nucleotide match to both a V gene segment and a J gene segment was required. Rearrangements were called productive when the CDR3 lacked stop codons and stayed in frame with V and J; all others were non-productive. Following IMGT convention, CDR3 was defined as the stretch from the second conserved V-encoded cysteine up to the conserved J-encoded phenylalanine. Sequences without an unambiguous match to a single V gene segment were excluded from the earlier analysis of approximately 600 of the donors. In an earlier analysis of 500 to 750 of the donors, V segments were called functional above 56.7% productive rearrangements and were called segregating when the between-donor standard deviation exceeded 5%. A statistical classification framework was developed to diagnose cytomegalovirus status using the catalog of TCR beta chain sequences. In a later analysis, V and J genes were assigned by comparing TCR nucleotide sequences against IMGT/GENE-DB human TR gene sequences. In a later analysis, CDR3 sequences and most-parsimonious VDJ recombination scenarios were assigned using the TCRdist pipeline. In a later analysis, each TCR beta chain was defined by its CDR3 amino acid sequence together with its V-gene family, and reads lacking a unique V-gene family were excluded. As a way to deal with suspected cross-contamination and a sequencing artifact, a later analysis dropped 450 to 600 nucleotide sequences that were highly shared and had low generation probability. In a later analysis, a clonal expansion index was calculated for each public chain from normalized within-repertoire ranks of inferred template counts. In a later analysis, generation probabilities were computed with a VDJ recombination model fitted to out-of-frame rearrangements, and the resulting probabilities were checked against IGoR. A later analysis scored TCR-TCR, TCR-HLA and TCR-CMV co-occurrence with hypergeometric tests, applying a repertoire-size bias correction to TCR pairs. A later analysis estimated false discovery rates by permuting HLA or CMV assignments 20 times. In a later analysis, co-occurring TCRs were grouped using DBSCAN, with TCRdist sequence similarity added in when clustering inside HLA-allele-positive subsets. Repertoires with fewer than 30,000 or more than 120,000 public chains were left out of co-occurrence clustering, as were a handful of repertoires with anomalous nucleotide sharing. Drawn from immuneACCESS, this table holds only the in-frame rearrangements with V and J called that TCRdb kept. Clones are partly lost; checked studies trace under half to an unresolved V gene and leave the rest unexplained. The V and J calls and the clone size are those of that table, but D and trimming were determined from the DNA. This sample holds more than 85,000 clones; roughly three quarters were observed only once. The ten most abundant clones make up under 4% of the sample.

The cohort consisted of some 730 healthy bone marrow donors. At the time of sampling, all cohort members were nominally healthy, though unrecorded immune exposures were likely present. The donor was CMV seronegative and was included in the group of 352 seronegative cohort members. Each donor provided a peripheral blood sample, and peripheral blood mononuclear cells were used for TCR beta sequencing. The Qiagen DNeasy Blood Extraction Kit was used to extract genomic DNA from the blood cell samples. Taken from the germline V gene, the CDR1 and CDR2 loops are SGDLS and YYNGEE. The CDR3 holds 13 amino acids from the cysteine to the phenylalanine. The DNA shown is the 39-base CDR3, in frame from base 1. The junction shows trimming of 5 bases on V and 5 bases on J, plus 13 bases between the germline ends.

The chain is assembled from TRBV9 and TRBJ1-2; the D gene is perhaps TRBD1, from 6 matching bases. The origin of this receptor is a man aged 30-40 years in good health and CMV-seronegative. Sequencing was carried out using PBMCs. The CDR3 in this case is CASSAGTSYGYTF. The nucleotide sequence reads as follows: TGTGCCAGCAGTGCCGGGACAAGTTATGGCTACACCTTC. The full variable domain, completed from the reference TRBV9 and TRBJ1-2 proteins outside the CDR3, reads DSGVTQTPKHLITATGQRVTLRCSPRSGDLSVYWYQQSLDQGLQFLIQYYNGEERAKGNILERFSAQQFPDLHSELNLSSLELGDSALYFCASSAGTSYGYTFGSGTRLTVV.